The clone carrying this T cell receptor (beta chain) has just a few counts. What it binds is unknown. An end of the junction does not agree with germline; a read error may underlie this. The time point is: patch test 3, about 24 weeks after DPC sensitization. Regarding treatment: therapeutic diphenylcyclopropenone sensitization with weekly scalp DPC. TCRdb reprocessed the RACE reads with MiXCR, giving one entry per CDR3 protein. The sample includes around 85,000 distinct CDR3 sequences, over 10% seen only once; the top ten take 5.7%. These data originate in a study of human T cells and chemical hapten exposure. Findings and limits, study-wide: There were significantly more large CDR3 similarity clusters among expanded TCRs than among controls. Counts of TCRs above 1 in 1000 frequency stayed unchanged with DPC sensitization.

CDR3 length: 11 amino acids. CDR1 MNHNY and CDR2 SVGAGI come from the germline V gene (reference sequence). This clonotype originated in a woman in her forties or fifties with alopecia areata. Some clones in this sample may be carry-over from other donors' samples. The gene calls are TRBV6-6 and TRBJ1-4; D ambiguous. This specimen consisted of whole blood, obtained in connection with sensitization to the hapten diphenylcyclopropenone (DPC). This CDR3 reads CASILGEELFF. The CDR3, as DNA: TGTGCCAGCATTCTCGGTGAAGAACTGTTTTTT.